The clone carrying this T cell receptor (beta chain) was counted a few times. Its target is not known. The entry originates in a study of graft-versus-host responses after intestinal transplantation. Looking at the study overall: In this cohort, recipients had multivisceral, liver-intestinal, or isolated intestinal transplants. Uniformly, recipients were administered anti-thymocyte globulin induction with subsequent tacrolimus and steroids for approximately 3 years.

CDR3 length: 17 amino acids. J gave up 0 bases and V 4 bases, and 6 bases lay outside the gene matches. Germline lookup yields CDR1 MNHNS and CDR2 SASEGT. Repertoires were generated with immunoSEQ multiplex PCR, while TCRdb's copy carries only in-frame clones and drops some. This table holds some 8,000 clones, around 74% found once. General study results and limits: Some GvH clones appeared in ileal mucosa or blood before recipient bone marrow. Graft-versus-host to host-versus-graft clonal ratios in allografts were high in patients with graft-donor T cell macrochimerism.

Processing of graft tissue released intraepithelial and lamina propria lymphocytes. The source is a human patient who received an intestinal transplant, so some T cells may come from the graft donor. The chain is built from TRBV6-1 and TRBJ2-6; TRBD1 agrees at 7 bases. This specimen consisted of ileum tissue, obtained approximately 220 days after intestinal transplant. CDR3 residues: CASSVGTAGSGANVLTF. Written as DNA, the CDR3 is TGTGCCAGCAGTGTCGGGACAGCTGGCTCTGGGGCCAACGTCCTGACTTTC.